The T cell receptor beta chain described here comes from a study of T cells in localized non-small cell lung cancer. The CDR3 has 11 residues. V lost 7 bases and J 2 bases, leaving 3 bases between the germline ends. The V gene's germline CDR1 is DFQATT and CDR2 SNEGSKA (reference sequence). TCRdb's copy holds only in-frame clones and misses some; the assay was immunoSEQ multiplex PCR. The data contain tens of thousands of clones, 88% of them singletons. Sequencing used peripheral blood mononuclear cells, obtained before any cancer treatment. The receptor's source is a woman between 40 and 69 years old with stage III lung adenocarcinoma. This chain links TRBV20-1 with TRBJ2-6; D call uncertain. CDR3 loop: CSGAGANVLTF. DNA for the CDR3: TGCAGTGGGGCTGGGGCCAACGTCCTGACTTTC.